This entry lists 29 T cell receptor beta chains sequenced from one sample in a study of T cells in Graves' hyperthyroidism and ophthalmopathy. Template material for amplifying TCR beta CDR3 regions consisted of RNA transcripts. HTBI primers were used for first-round RT-PCR of the TCR CDR3. Using its own MiXCR run on the multiplex PCR reads, TCRdb lists one record per CDR3 protein. The data show roughly 500,000 distinct CDR3 sequences, just over 45% seen once. Sequencing was done on a sample of peripheral blood or thyroid tissue (not recorded which). The receptors shown here come from an adult woman with Graves' disease, either hyperthyroidism or ophthalmopathy (not recorded which).

The CDR3, as DNA: TGTGCCAGCAGTTTACAGACTAGCGGGAGCTTCGAGCAGTACTTC. Translation: CASSLQTSGSFEQYF. J is TRBJ2-7 and V is TRBV27, with 12 bases lining up with TRBD2. Germline CDR1 and CDR2: MNHEY and SMNVEV (reference sequence). The V and J ends lost 2 bases and 6 bases, in that order; junction bases with no gene match: 5. The CDR3 loop spans 15 amino acids.

Details on this clonotype: The conserved phenylalanine or tryptophan normally closing the CDR3 is absent here, so this likely arose from a read error. The DNA is left out, because the CDR3 cannot be placed on it with certainty; the CDR3 is given as TCRdb lists it. This chain joins TRBV15 and TRBJ1-3. The CDR3 sequence runs 8 residues, both termini included. The germline CDR1 and CDR2 sequences are LNHNV and YYDKDF (reference sequence). The CDR3 spells CATSSRLA.

The rearrangement links TRBV4-2 to TRBJ2-2; D tentatively fits TRBD1 or TRBD2 (5 bases each). There are 15 residues in the CDR3. Germline CDR1 reads LGHNA; CDR2 reads YNFKEQ. V shed 0 bases and J shed 6 bases, with 11 bases lying between them. The CDR3 is CASSQEEWDAGELFF. CDR3 coding DNA: TGTGCCAGCAGCCAAGAGGAGTGGGACGCCGGGGAGCTGTTTTTT.

This chain connects TRBV6-1 to TRBJ2-2; 14 nucleotides match TRBD2. The CDR3 totals 17 residues. The germline V gene has CDR1 MNHNS and CDR2 SASEGT. Unmatched junction bases numbered 6, after V lost 5 bases and J lost 4 bases. CDR3 loop: CASSPRLAGGGTGELFF. The CDR3 DNA reads as TGTGCCAGCAGTCCCCGACTAGCGGGAGGGGGCACCGGGGAGCTGTTTTTT.

This clonotype was detected ten times or more. Compared with germline, one end of the junction differs, possibly owing to a read error. The chain links TRBV7-7 to TRBJ2-5, with no clear D. The CDR3 spans 13 residues. Germline V gene lookup returns CDR1 SSHAT and CDR2 FNYEAQ (reference sequence). The CDR3 nucleotides are TGTGCTAGCAGCAAGACACCCCAAGAGACCCAGTACTTC. Its translation: CASSKTPQETQYF.

This clonotype has a count of ten or more. This chain uses TRBV10-3 with TRBJ2-7; 7 nucleotides match TRBD2. This CDR3 comprises 16 residues. Losses at the gene ends were 6 bases for V and 0 bases for J; bases not matched to a gene: 11. From germline, CDR1 is ENHRY and CDR2 SYGVKD. The CDR3 loop reads CAIRPVLASSSYEQYF. CDR3 sequence (DNA): TGTGCCATCAGGCCGGTACTAGCGAGTAGCTCCTACGAGCAGTACTTC.

As for this clonotype: A junction boundary mismatches the germline segment, possibly from a read error. This chain links TRBV15 with TRBJ1-5; a possible D gene is TRBD1 (5 bases). Germline CDR1 is LNHNV and CDR2 is YYDKDF (reference sequence). The CDR3 covers 15 residues. The CDR3 loop reads CATSRATTGNQPQHF. The CDR3 nucleotides read TGTGCCACCAGCAGAGCAACAACAGGCAACCAGCCCCAGCATTTT.

The chain uses TRBV7-9 and TRBJ1-1, with TRBD1 identical over 7 bases. V was pared by 7 bases and J by 7 bases, with 12 bases of the junction left unmatched. CDR3 length equals 14 residues. Germline lookup yields CDR1 SEHNR and CDR2 FQNEAQ (reference sequence). The CDR3 coding sequence is TGTGCCAGCAATCCGACAGGGTCAACAGGTGAAGCTTTCTTT. It translates to CASNPTGSTGEAFF.

This rearrangement joins TRBV7-6 to TRBJ1-2; no definite D call. The CDR3 runs to 14 residues. V was clipped by 5 bases and J by 7 bases, with 17 bases between them. In germline, CDR1 is SGHVS, CDR2 FNYEAQ. CDR3 amino acids: CASSPTAGSSGYTF. The CDR3 bases are TGTGCCAGCAGCCCAACGGCGGGGAGCTCTGGCTACACCTTC.

This clonotype was recorded many times. The junction does not match germline at one end; this may be a read error. The J gene is TRBJ1-5, the V gene TRBV7-7; D is ambiguous. Germline V gene lookup returns CDR1 SSHAT and CDR2 FNYEAQ (reference sequence). This CDR3 has 13 amino acids. The CDR3 is CASSLNIGQPQHF. The CDR3 DNA is TGTGCTAGCAGCTTAAACATTGGTCAGCCCCAGCATTTT.

As to this clonotype: Here the CDR3 omits its conserved ending phenylalanine or tryptophan, so a read error is the likely source. The chain combines TRBV7-9 with TRBJ2-7; 7 nucleotides align to TRBD2. Germline V CDR1 and CDR2: SEHNR, FQNEAQ (reference sequence). V gave up 0 bases and J gave up 3 bases; unmatched junction bases: 5. This CDR3 is 15 amino acids long. DNA of the CDR3: TGTGCCAGCAGCTTAGCAACAGGACTAGTCTACGAGCAGTACTTA. Protein product: CASSLATGLVYEQYL.

The rearrangement joins TRBV25-1 to TRBJ1-2; no reliable D call. The CDR3 runs 12 residues. With 4 bases removed from V and 6 bases from J, the gap between germline ends came to 9 bases. Germline lookup yields CDR1 MGHDK and CDR2 SYGVNS. The CDR3 nucleotides are TGTGCCAGCAGTGCCGGTGAGGATGGCTACACCTTC. This codes for CASSAGEDGYTF.

This clonotype was seen repeatedly, ten times or more. This CDR3 reads CASRGTSANTGELFF. The CDR3 nucleotides read TGTGCCAGCAGAGGGACTAGCGCCAACACCGGGGAGCTGTTTTTT. This chain uses TRBV7-3 with TRBJ2-2; TRBD2 matches 10 bases. The trim removed 6 bases at V and 2 bases at J, leaving 3 bases unmatched. The CDR3 extends over 15 amino acids. Per germline, CDR1 SGHTA and CDR2 FQGTGA.

This clonotype was seen at least ten times. V and J are TRBV6-4 and TRBJ2-2; D is undetermined. Germline assignment: CDR1 MRHNA and CDR2 SNTAGT. The CDR3 runs to 13 residues. The V gene lost 3 bases and the J gene lost 4 bases, with 6 bases spanning the gap. CDR3 bases: TGTGCCAGCAGTGAGGCAGTCACCGGGGAGCTGTTTTTT. Translation gives CASSEAVTGELFF.

In its sample, this clonotype was seen many times. This rearrangement joins TRBV19 to TRBJ2-2, with D maybe TRBD1 (5 bases). This CDR3 spans 14 amino acids. Germline V lookup: CDR1 LNHDA, CDR2 SQIVND (reference sequence). Trimming removed 10 bases at V and 2 bases at J, with 14 bases between. DNA for the CDR3: TGTGCCACCGAGACAAGGACAAACACCGGGGAGCTGTTTTTT. Its protein product is CATETRTNTGELFF. The full variable domain, with the rest looked up from reference TRBV19 and TRBJ2-2, is DGGITQSPKYLFRKEGQNVTLSCEQNLNHDAMYWYRQDPGQGLRLIYYSQIVNDFQKGDIAEGYSVSREKKESFPLTVTSAQKNPTAFYLCATETRTNTGELFFGEGSRLTVL.

V is TRBV3-1 and J is TRBJ1-1, with D possibly being TRBD1 (5 bases). This CDR3 has 15 amino acids. Germline CDR1 LGHDT, CDR2 YNNKEL (reference sequence). V lost 5 bases and J lost 0, with 13 bases in between. The chain's CDR3 is CASSFEGLMNTEAFF. The CDR3 region has the DNA TGTGCCAGCAGCTTCGAGGGGCTGATGAACACTGAAGCTTTCTTT.

Note on this clonotype: One base away lies a much larger clone, so this may be a sequencing read error. This chain joins TRBV20-1 and TRBJ2-2; tentative D call: TRBD2 (6 bases). Germline V gene data show CDR1 as DFQATT and CDR2 as SNEGSKA (reference sequence). The CDR3 loop spans 13 amino acids. CDR3 nucleotide sequence: TGCAGTGCTAGCGGGAGTAACACCGGGGGGCTGTTTTTT. It specifies CSASGSNTGGLFF.

This chain links TRBV20-1 with TRBJ2-5; D tentatively fits TRBD1 or TRBD2 (6 bases each). V dropped 8 bases and J dropped 4 bases, with 17 bases sitting between them. This CDR3 is 13 amino acids long. Germline V gene lookup returns CDR1 DFQATT and CDR2 SNEGSKA (reference sequence). CDR3 bases: TGCAGTTACTCGAGCCCGGGGGCAGAGACCCAGTACTTC. This sequence encodes CSYSSPGAETQYF.

The chain employs TRBV7-2 and TRBJ1-4, with D perhaps matching TRBD1 (6 bases). This CDR3 contains 14 residues. Trimming pared 5 bases from V and 8 bases from J, leaving 15 bases between. Germline lookup yields CDR1 SGHTA and CDR2 FQGNSA. As DNA, the CDR3 is TGTGCCAGCAGCCCTCGACAGGTCGGGGAAAAACTGTTTTTT. Its protein product is CASSPRQVGEKLFF.

This sequence joins TRBV7-9 and TRBJ2-4; unclear D gene. Germline CDR1 reads SEHNR; CDR2 reads FQNEAQ (reference sequence). This CDR3 contains 13 residues. Deletions cut 6 bases from V and 9 bases from J, with 15 bases between. The CDR3 nucleotides read TGTGCCAGCAGACCAACGACGGCTGGCATTCAGTACTTC. Its protein is CASRPTTAGIQYF.

This clonotype occurred many times. The genes are TRBV7-6 and TRBJ1-3; D is unclear. Germline CDR1 and CDR2: SGHVS and FNYEAQ. This CDR3 has 14 amino acids. V shed 2 bases and J shed 0 bases, with 5 bases lying between them. CDR3 sequence reads: CASSLSISGNTIYF. CDR3 nucleotides: TGTGCCAGCAGCTTATCGATCTCTGGAAACACCATATATTTT.

The V gene is TRBV28, the J gene TRBJ2-6; no definite D call. The CDR3 contains 15 residues. Germline assignment: CDR1 MDHEN and CDR2 SYDVKM. The V end was cut by 5 bases, the J end by 0 bases, with 8 bases between. The CDR3 protein is CASSEAFSGANVLTF. The CDR3 nucleotides read TGTGCCAGCAGTGAAGCATTCTCTGGGGCCAACGTCCTGACTTTC.

This clonotype was detected only once. The DNA of the CDR3 is TGCAGCGGCCGAGGGACTAGCGGTTCCTACAATGAGCAGTTCTTC. This codes for CSGRGTSGSYNEQFF. The genes are TRBV29-1 and TRBJ2-1, with 11 nucleotides matching TRBD2. V shed 7 bases and J 1 base; nucleotides not matched to a gene: 6. The germline V gene has CDR1 SQVTM and CDR2 ANQGSEA. The CDR3 has 15 amino acids.

A note on this clonotype: An end of the junction differs from the germline gene, which may be a read error. The rearrangement joins TRBV7-9 to TRBJ1-2; 7 bases are a match to TRBD1. This CDR3 comprises 12 residues. Germline loops: CDR1 SEHNR, CDR2 FQNEAQ (reference sequence). For the CDR3, the DNA is TGTGCCAGCAGCTTAGGGACAGGCGGTGGAGTCTTC. It yields the protein CASSLGTGGGVF.

The V and J genes are TRBV2 and TRBJ2-3; D uncertain. V lost 5 bases, J lost 6 bases, and 12 bases lay in between. CDR3 size: 13 residues. The V gene's germline CDR1 is SNHLY and CDR2 FYNNEI. CDR3 sequence: CASSPRFLDTQYF. CDR3 nucleotide sequence: TGTGCCAGCAGTCCCCGGTTCTTGGATACGCAGTATTTT.

V gene TRBV7-8 combines with J gene TRBJ2-7, with a weak D call TRBD1 (6 bases). In germline, CDR1 is SGHVS, CDR2 FQNEAQ. V dropped 2 bases and J dropped 0 bases, with 11 bases sitting between them. The CDR3 has 15 amino acids. DNA of the CDR3: TGTGCCAGCAGCTTAACAGCGACAGGCTCCTACGAGCAGTACTTC. Encoded protein: CASSLTATGSYEQYF.

V usage is TRBV2 and J usage is TRBJ2-5; perhaps TRBD1 as D (6 bases). The germline V gene encodes CDR1 SNHLY and CDR2 FYNNEI. The CDR3 is 13 amino acids. Trimming pared 10 bases from V and 6 bases from J, leaving 18 bases between. The CDR3 nucleotides read TGTGCCACCCGAGGGGGTAGGGATCAGACCCAGTACTTC. Amino acid sequence: CATRGGRDQTQYF.

This chain joins TRBV7-2 and TRBJ2-7, with D tentatively TRBD1 (5 bases). The CDR3 has 13 amino acids. Germline V gene lookup returns CDR1 SGHTA and CDR2 FQGNSA. Trimming removed 3 bases at V and 5 bases at J, with 11 bases between. For the CDR3, the DNA is TGTGCCAGCAGCTTCGATCTAGGGGACGAGCAGTACTTC. Its translation is CASSFDLGDEQYF.

This chain uses TRBV9 with TRBJ2-6, with TRBD1 matching over 9 bases. This CDR3 is built from 17 residues. CDR1 SGDLS and CDR2 YYNGEE come from the germline V gene. V lost 2 bases, J lost 5 bases, and 8 bases stayed unmatched. The CDR3 sequence: CASSVGQGNTRANVLTF. The DNA for the CDR3 is TGTGCCAGCAGCGTCGGACAGGGGAACACGAGGGCCAACGTCCTGACTTTC. Variable domain in full (rest from reference TRBV9 and TRBJ2-6): DSGVTQTPKHLITATGQRVTLRCSPRSGDLSVYWYQQSLDQGLQFLIQYYNGEERAKGNILERFSAQQFPDLHSELNLSSLELGDSALYFCASSVGQGNTRANVLTFGAGSRLTVL.